Following are 8 T cell receptor beta chains from one sample sequenced in a study. TCRdb used MiXCR to reprocess the RT-PCR reads, holding one entry per CDR3 protein. The sample consists of 550,000 to 750,000 distinct CDR3 sequences, 12% to 15% of them appearing once. Input material: memory CD4+ T cells from blood. These receptors came from a female donor in good health, serving as a healthy control.

This chain connects TRBV19 to TRBJ2-1, with unresolved D. Trimming shortened V by 3 bases and J by 10 bases, and 10 bases separated the two germline ends. The CDR3 runs 12 residues. Germline CDR1 reads LNHDA; CDR2 reads SQIVND (reference sequence). CDR3 region: CASSMNWEEQFF. The CDR3 nucleotides read TGTGCCAGTAGTATGAACTGGGAAGAGCAGTTCTTC.

The chain couples TRBV7-2 to TRBJ1-5; a weak D match, TRBD1 (5 bases). Trimming stripped 1 base from V and 3 bases from J, with 10 bases between. This CDR3 spans 15 amino acids. Germline values: CDR1 SGHTA, CDR2 FQGNSA. The CDR3 coding sequence is TGTGCCAGCAGCTTAGTTTGGGACCCCAATCAGCCCCAGCATTTT. Amino acids: CASSLVWDPNQPQHF.

This clonotype was counted only a few times. The genes are TRBV7-7 and TRBJ2-3, with D unresolved. Trimming cost V 2 bases and J 8 bases, with 11 bases left between them. The CDR3 spans 13 residues. Germline V gene data show CDR1 as SSHAT and CDR2 as FNYEAQ (reference sequence). The CDR3 DNA sequence: TGTGCCAGCAGCTTACGAGAGAAGGGTACGCAGTATTTT. It encodes CASSLREKGTQYF.

This clonotype was seen more than once but under ten times. The chain combines TRBV20-1 with TRBJ2-4, with 8 bases fitting TRBD2. The CDR3 sequence is 13 residues long. Looked up from germline, CDR1 is DFQATT and CDR2 is SNEGSKA (reference sequence). V trimming: 6 bases; J trimming: 8 bases; junction bases outside the gene matches: 9. The CDR3 region has the DNA TGCAGTGCCTTTAACCGGGAGGGGGACATTCAGTACTTC. Its protein is CSAFNREGDIQYF.

The J gene is TRBJ1-3, the V gene TRBV5-1; D gene ambiguous. Germline V CDR1 and CDR2: SGHRS, YFSETQ. This CDR3 is 15 amino acids long. Trimming took 0 bases from V and 0 from J, leaving 7 bases between them. As DNA, the CDR3 is TGCGCCAGCAGCTTGGAAGGATACTCTGGAAACACCATATATTTT. The encoded protein is CASSLEGYSGNTIYF.

This clonotype occurred a few times. The chain couples TRBV6-2 or TRBV6-3 to TRBJ2-3, with 15 bases matching TRBD2. This CDR3 spans 16 amino acids. The ends lost 7 bases at V and 5 bases at J; junction bases unmatched: 7. Germline CDR1 is MNHEY and CDR2 is SVGEGT. Written as DNA, the CDR3 is TGTGCCAGCACTCAGGGACTAGCGGGAGGTGGAGATACGCAGTATTTT. Protein: CASTQGLAGGGDTQYF.

This clonotype was seen a few times. The gene calls are TRBV7-2 and TRBJ2-1, with D perhaps TRBD2 (6 bases). V lost 4 bases and J lost 2, with 12 bases in between. Per the germline V gene, CDR1 is SGHTA and CDR2 is FQGNSA. This CDR3 contains 15 residues. CDR3 bases: TGTGCCAGCAGCTCGACTAGAACTACCTACAATGAGCAGTTCTTC. It specifies CASSSTRTTYNEQFF.

V gene TRBV29-1 combines with J gene TRBJ1-4; D gene ambiguous. Trimming removed 7 bases at V and 3 bases at J, with 9 bases between. The CDR3 contains 12 residues. Germline loops: CDR1 SQVTM, CDR2 ANQGSEA. DNA for the CDR3: TGCAGCGGGGGAATCGCTAATGAAAAACTGTTTTTT. Protein: CSGGIANEKLFF.